The 5 T cell receptor beta chains below were found in one sample sequenced in a study of T cells in Graves' hyperthyroidism and ophthalmopathy. It was RNA transcripts that yielded the amplified TCR beta CDR3 regions. TCR CDR3 underwent first-round RT-PCR with the HTBI primer set. TCRdb used MiXCR to reprocess the multiplex PCR reads, holding one entry per CDR3 protein. The repertoire includes just under 750,000 distinct CDR3 sequences, roughly a third of them detected once, and roughly 30% sits in the top ten. Sample: blood. The receptors here all came from a woman in her thirties or forties with Graves' hyperthyroidism.

This clonotype was picked up a small number of times. The chain has TRBV13 and TRBJ1-2; no reliable D call. The V and J ends lost 4 bases and 1 base respectively, with 10 bases between them. Germline lookup yields CDR1 PRHDT and CDR2 FYEKMQ (reference sequence). The length of the CDR3 is 14 residues. The CDR3 DNA reads TGTGCCAGCAGCTCTGTGGACGGTAACTATGGCTACACCTTC. Translated: CASSSVDGNYGYTF.

Worth noting for this clonotype: One base away lies a much larger clone, so this may be a sequencing read error. The V gene is TRBV7-3, the J gene TRBJ2-7, with D possibly TRBD1 on 5 matching bases. CDR3 size: 15 residues. Germline V gives CDR1 SGHTA, CDR2 FQGTGA. The CDR3 DNA is TGTGCCAGCAGCTTAGCGCAGGGTAGGACCTACGAGCAGTGCTTC. It translates to CASSLAQGRTYEQCF.

The V gene is TRBV29-1, the J gene TRBJ2-7; D possibly corresponds to TRBD2 (6 bases). This CDR3 is built from 14 residues. Germline CDR1 is SQVTM and CDR2 is ANQGSEA. The V end was cut by 1 base, the J end by 1 base, with 11 bases between. The CDR3 loop reads CSVEGDSLSYEQYF. In nucleotides, the CDR3 is TGCAGCGTTGAAGGGGACTCCTTATCCTACGAGCAGTACTTC.

The chain is built from TRBV7-3 and TRBJ2-7; D perhaps matches TRBD1 (5 bases). The closer fit of TRBJ2-1 to the DNA end suggests the J call may be wrong. The CDR3 loop spans 16 amino acids. Germline CDR1 is SGHTA and CDR2 is FQGTGA. Written as DNA, the CDR3 is TGTGCCAGCAGCGACCTACAGGCTACCTCCTACAATGAGCAGTTCTTC. Translated: CASSDLQATSYNEQFF.

Worth noting for this clonotype: One end of the junction fails to match germline, which may point to a read error. The chain has TRBV7-2 and TRBJ2-7; 7 bases match TRBD1. This CDR3 has 14 residues. Per the germline V gene, CDR1 is SGHTA and CDR2 is FQGNSA. CDR3 sequence: CASSFNRDSYGQYF. CDR3 nucleotides: TGTGCCAGCAGCTTCAATAGGGACAGCTACGGGCAGTACTTC.